Listed below are T cell receptor beta chains from one sample, sequenced in a study of T cell responses to AZD1222 COVID-19 vaccine. Sequencing used immunoSEQ multiplex PCR; TCRdb keeps in-frame clones, though not all of them. The repertoire holds around 130,000 clones, about 93% seen once, with roughly 4.2% in the top ten. The material sequenced was peripheral blood, taken 28 days after the second dose of the MenACWY control vaccine. The receptor set was obtained from an adult who received the MenACWY meningococcal vaccine as a control. CDR3s include the opening cysteine and the closing phenylalanine or tryptophan. D genes are given only for firm matches. Not all rows give a size; the values are once, few, many and, for expanded clones, a class.

CDR3nt | CDR3aa | v_gene | abundance | j_gene | len | d_gene
TGCGCCAGCAAGAAAGGACAGGGGACGAACACCGGGGAGCTGTTTTTT | CASKKGQGTNTGELFF | TRBV10-1 | . | TRBJ2-2 | 16 | TRBD1
TGTGCCAGCAGCCAAGAAGGGCAGGGCCGTTCACCCCTCCACTTT | CASSQEGQGRSPLHF | TRBV3-1/TRBV3-2 | . | TRBJ1-6 | 15 | .
TGTGCCAGCAGTTCCCCGGGACAGAACACTGAAGCTTTCTTT | CASSSPGQNTEAFF | TRBV28 | . | TRBJ1-1 | 14 | .
TGTGCCAGCAGTCGGGGGACCCTGGCTAGCGGACAAGAGACCCAGTACTTC | CASSRGTLASGQETQYF | TRBV6-6 | . | TRBJ2-5 | 17 | TRBD2
TGTGCCAGCAGCTTAGGCGGACAGGGGTATGGCTACACCTTC | CASSLGGQGYGYTF | TRBV7-2 | few | TRBJ1-2 | 14 | TRBD1
TGTGCCAGCAGAACCTCGGGGACAGCCAAAGAGACCCAGTACTTC | CASRTSGTAKETQYF | TRBV28 | . | TRBJ2-5 | 15 | TRBD1
TGTGCCAGCAGTGGTTTCAGGGGGCTCTCGAGCTCTGGGGCCAACGTCCTGACTTTC | CASSGFRGLSSSGANVLTF | TRBV6-1 | . | TRBJ2-6 | 19 | TRBD1
TGTGCCAGCAGTCGATTGGGGGCCTACGAGCAGTACTTC | CASSRLGAYEQYF | TRBV4-2 | . | TRBJ2-7 | 13 | .
TGTGCCATCAGTGAGCCTAGCGGATCCTACGAGCAGTACTTC | CAISEPSGSYEQYF | TRBV10-3 | . | TRBJ2-7 | 14 | TRBD2
TGTGCCACCAGTGACTGGGGACTAGCGGGAGACTACAATGAGCAGTTCTTC | CATSDWGLAGDYNEQFF | TRBV24-1 | few | TRBJ2-1 | 17 | TRBD2
TGTGCCAGCAGCTCCCGGCTGACTAGCGGGGGGGCAAGAACAGATACGCAGTATTTT | CASSSRLTSGGARTDTQYF | TRBV11-2 | few | TRBJ2-3 | 19 | TRBD2
TGTGCCAGCAGCCCCCAAGGTACGGGGCTTCAATACAATGAGCAGTTCTTC | CASSPQGTGLQYNEQFF | TRBV7-9 | . | TRBJ2-1 | 17 | .
TGCGCCAGCAGCCAAGGGGATTTAGTGCAGGGGGCGTGGTCACCCCTCCACTTT | CASSQGDLVQGAWSPLHF | TRBV4-3 | many | TRBJ1-6 | 18 | TRBD1
TGTGCCAGCAGCGGACACGACAACTATGGCTACACCTTC | CASSGHDNYGYTF | TRBV7-9 | . | TRBJ1-2 | 13 | .
TGTGCCAGCAGCCCACGACAGGCGCTTAATGAAAAACTGTTTTTT | CASSPRQALNEKLFF | TRBV4-2 | . | TRBJ1-4 | 15 | .
TGCGCCAGCAGTCAATCAGGGCAGGGAGGATTTCAGCCCCAGCATTTT | CASSQSGQGGFQPQHF | TRBV23-1 | . | TRBJ1-5 | 16 | .
TGCGCCAGCAGTATCTCCGGGACAGGAAACACCATATATTTT | CASSISGTGNTIYF | TRBV5-1 | . | TRBJ1-3 | 14 | .
TGTGCCTGGAGACAGGGGAGGGTCGGAAACACCATATATTTT | CAWRQGRVGNTIYF | TRBV30 | . | TRBJ1-3 | 14 | TRBD1
TGCGCCAGCAGCTTCCAGACTGGAACTAATGAAAAACTGTTTTTT | CASSFQTGTNEKLFF | TRBV5-1 | . | TRBJ1-4 | 15 | .
TGTGCCAGCAAAATAAAACTGAACACTGAAGCTTTCTTT | CASKIKLNTEAFF | TRBV27 | . | TRBJ1-1 | 13 | .
TGTGCCAGCAGTGACGAAGTTATCTCCGGGGAGCTGTTTTTT | CASSDEVISGELFF | TRBV6-4 | . | TRBJ2-2 | 14 | .
TGCAGCGTCCGAGGACAGGGAGATAATTCACCCCTCCACTTT | CSVRGQGDNSPLHF | TRBV29-1 | . | TRBJ1-6 | 14 | TRBD1
TGTGCCAGCTCACCAGTTCCGGCAGGGGAGTTAACCGGGGAGCTGTTTTTT | CASSPVPAGELTGELFF | TRBV18 | . | TRBJ2-2 | 17 | .
TGTGCCAGTAGTATGACTAGTAGGGGCTACAATGAGCAGTTCTTC | CASSMTSRGYNEQFF | TRBV19 | . | TRBJ2-1 | 15 | .
TGCGCCAGCAGCCAAGATGGACTAAGCTCCTACAATGAGCAGTTCTTC | CASSQDGLSSYNEQFF | TRBV4-3 | . | TRBJ2-1 | 16 | .
TGTGCCAGCAGCTCCAGCTTCGGGAATAGCGAGTCCTACAATGAGCAGTTCTTC | CASSSSFGNSESYNEQFF | TRBV7-9 | . | TRBJ2-1 | 18 | .
TGTGCCAGCAGCTTGTTGGCTAGCGGCTACGAGCAGTACTTC | CASSLLASGYEQYF | TRBV7-2 | . | TRBJ2-7 | 14 | TRBD2
TGTGCCAGTAGTATGGGACTAGCGGTTTACGAGCAGTACTTC | CASSMGLAVYEQYF | TRBV19 | . | TRBJ2-7 | 14 | TRBD2
TGTGCCAGCAGCTTAGACGGCTTAGCGGGATATAATGAAAAACTGTTTTTT | CASSLDGLAGYNEKLFF | TRBV11-2 | . | TRBJ1-4 | 17 | .
TGTGCCAGCAGCCAAGGGACCCCCCGCGGCAGGGAAAAACTGTTTTTT | CASSQGTPRGREKLFF | TRBV14 | once | TRBJ1-4 | 16 | .
TGTGCCAGCAGTGAAATCGGCGGGGGGGCCCGAGATACGCAGTATTTT | CASSEIGGGARDTQYF | TRBV6-1 | . | TRBJ2-3 | 16 | TRBD2
TGTGCCAGCAGAAAGACTAGCGAGTACAATGAGCAGTTCTTC | CASRKTSEYNEQFF | TRBV6-5 | . | TRBJ2-1 | 14 | TRBD2
TGTGCCAGTAGTATTACTAGCGGGGCAAACAATGAGCAGTTCTTC | CASSITSGANNEQFF | TRBV19 | once | TRBJ2-1 | 15 | TRBD2
TGTGCCACCTACTTTGGGGACGGGCAGTTCTTC | CATYFGDGQFF | TRBV19 | . | TRBJ2-1 | 11 | .
TGCAGTGCTAGAATGACCGATACGCAGTATTTT | CSARMTDTQYF | TRBV20-1 | . | TRBJ2-3 | 11 | .
TGTGCCAGCAGCGTAGTGCCAGGGGGATCGGGCGAGCAGTACTTC | CASSVVPGGSGEQYF | TRBV9 | . | TRBJ2-7 | 15 | TRBD1
TGTGCCAGCAGAGACAGCCAAGAGACCCAGTACTTC | CASRDSQETQYF | TRBV3-1/TRBV3-2 | . | TRBJ2-5 | 12 | .
TGTGCCAGCAGCGGCACTACAGGAGGGGGGTCACCCCTCCACTTT | CASSGTTGGGSPLHF | TRBV9 | . | TRBJ1-6 | 15 | .
TGCGCCAGCAGCCAAGATGCACGGACGATCTATGGCTACACCTTC | CASSQDARTIYGYTF | TRBV4-3 | . | TRBJ1-2 | 15 | .
TGCGCCAGCAGTGAACAGGGAGATGAGCAGTTCTTC | CASSEQGDEQFF | TRBV10-1 | . | TRBJ2-1 | 12 | .
TGTGCCAGCAGCTCGGGGGGGACTAAGGTCTACGAGCAGTACTTC | CASSSGGTKVYEQYF | TRBV3-1/TRBV3-2 | . | TRBJ2-7 | 15 | TRBD2
TGTGCCAGCAGTTCTCTCCCTTTGTACAATGAGCAGTTCTTC | CASSSLPLYNEQFF | TRBV7-8 | . | TRBJ2-1 | 14 | .
TGTGCCAGCAGCACCCAAAGCGGGACGGACGATAGTAGCAATCAGCCCCAGCATTTT | CASSTQSGTDDSSNQPQHF | TRBV3-1/TRBV3-2 | once | TRBJ1-5 | 19 | .
TGTGCCAGCCGACGGACAGGGGGGGATCGGGAAAAACTGTTTTTT | CASRRTGGDREKLFF | TRBV28 | . | TRBJ1-4 | 15 | TRBD1
TGTGCCAGCAGCTCCAATACCGGGGTTAGGGCCGCTGAGCAGTTCTTC | CASSSNTGVRAAEQFF | TRBV11-2 | once | TRBJ2-1 | 16 | .
TGTGCCAGCAGCTTAGGATCGGGGACTAGCGGGAGTTACGATACGCAGTATTTT | CASSLGSGTSGSYDTQYF | TRBV7-9 | . | TRBJ2-3 | 18 | TRBD2
TGTGCCAGCAGTGACACCCCCACAGATACGCAGTATTTT | CASSDTPTDTQYF | TRBV6-4 | . | TRBJ2-3 | 13 | .
TGTGCCAGCAAAAGTTTATTGACTGAAAACTATGGCTACACCTTC | CASKSLLTENYGYTF | TRBV2 | . | TRBJ1-2 | 15 | .
TGTGCCAGCAGCGTCATGGCCGTAGTTTCTACCTACAATGAGCAGTTCTTC | CASSVMAVVSTYNEQFF | TRBV9 | . | TRBJ2-1 | 17 | .
TGTGCTAGTGGTTTCCCCCCCAGGACAGGGCTGGGCACAGATACGCAGTATTTT | CASGFPPRTGLGTDTQYF | TRBV12-5 | . | TRBJ2-3 | 18 | TRBD1
TGTGCCTGGATGCAGCGGAAAGAGACCCAGTACTTC | CAWMQRKETQYF | TRBV30 | . | TRBJ2-5 | 12 | .
TGTGCCAGCAGCCCGATTAGGGCTAGCGGGATCAGCACAGATACGCAGTATTTT | CASSPIRASGISTDTQYF | TRBV14 | . | TRBJ2-3 | 18 | TRBD2
TGTGCCAGCAGCCAAGACAAATCAACAGGGACCACTGAAGCTTTCTTT | CASSQDKSTGTTEAFF | TRBV3-1/TRBV3-2 | . | TRBJ1-1 | 16 | .
TGTGCCAGCAGCCCCGGGACAGACTCCTACGAGCAGTACTTC | CASSPGTDSYEQYF | TRBV6-4 | . | TRBJ2-7 | 14 | TRBD1
TGTGCCAGCAGTTCTACTGAGACCCAGTACTTC | CASSSTETQYF | TRBV12-3/TRBV12-4 | . | TRBJ2-5 | 11 | .
TGTGCCAGCAGCTCACTCCAGGGCGATGGCTACACCTTC | CASSSLQGDGYTF | TRBV7-9 | . | TRBJ1-2 | 13 | .